The 16 T cell receptor beta chains below were found in one sample sequenced in a study of blood T cell repertoires in COVID-19. Measured with immunoSEQ multiplex PCR; TCRdb has only the in-frame clones, and not every one. The data hold about 80,000 clones, with over 70% observed a single time. The sequenced material came from peripheral blood. All receptors come from a human donor in a cohort sampled during active COVID-19.

The rearrangement links TRBV5-6 to TRBJ2-1; D uncertain. Germline lookup yields CDR1 SGHDT and CDR2 YYEEEE. Trimming shortened V by 0 bases and J by 5 bases, and 9 bases separated the two germline ends. The CDR3 has 14 residues. CDR3 DNA sequence: TGTGCCAGCAGCTTGGTCTACCGGGACAATGAGCAGTTCTTC. The encoded protein is CASSLVYRDNEQFF.

The rearrangement joins TRBV7-6 to TRBJ2-3; TRBD2 matches at 8 bases. The CDR3 loop spans 15 amino acids. Unmatched junction bases numbered 4, after V lost 1 base and J lost 4 bases. Germline CDR1 SGHVS, CDR2 FNYEAQ. CDR3 loop: CASSLGAGGADTQYF. CDR3 DNA: TGTGCCAGCAGCTTAGGGGCGGGGGGCGCAGATACGCAGTATTTT.

The rearrangement links TRBV6-5 to TRBJ2-7, with TRBD1 as a possible D gene (6 bases). Trimming took 6 bases from V and 7 from J, leaving 10 bases between them. Germline V gene sequence: CDR1 MNHEY, CDR2 SVGAGI. CDR3 length: 11 amino acids. The CDR3 here is CASRRTEEQYF. The CDR3 nucleotides are TGTGCCAGCAGGCGGACAGAGGAGCAGTACTTC.

V and J are TRBV18 and TRBJ2-5; TRBD2 is a possible D gene (5 bases). Trimming pared 6 bases from V and 5 bases from J, leaving 19 bases between. Germline V gives CDR1 KGHSH, CDR2 LQKENI. The CDR3 runs to 15 residues. This CDR3 reads CASSPGNDLTETQYF. CDR3 coding DNA: TGTGCCAGCTCCCCGGGGAATGACCTGACGGAGACCCAGTACTTC.

This sequence joins TRBV19 and TRBJ2-1; 11 bases are shared with TRBD2. Trimming cost V 1 base and J 9 bases; bases outside gene matches: 11. There are 17 residues in the CDR3. CDR1 and CDR2 (germline): LNHDA, SQIVND (reference sequence). CDR3 coding DNA: TGTGCCAGTAGTATAGCCGAGGGGACTAGCGGTCTCTTTGAGCAGTTCTTC. The encoded protein is CASSIAEGTSGLFEQFF.

V is TRBV24-1 and J is TRBJ2-2, with TRBD1 matching 8 bases. The V segment lost 4 bases and the J segment 0 bases; nucleotides outside the gene matches: 6. CDR1 and CDR2 (germline): KGHDR, SFDVKD. The CDR3 extends over 17 amino acids. CDR3 loop: CATSDYGQGPNTGELFF. The CDR3 nucleotides read TGTGCCACCAGTGACTACGGACAGGGACCGAACACCGGGGAGCTGTTTTTT.

The chain recombines TRBV29-1 with TRBJ2-1, with 11 bases that match TRBD2. This CDR3 region has 14 residues. The V gene's germline CDR1 is SQVTM and CDR2 ANQGSEA. J lost 6 bases, V lost 7 bases, and 8 bases had no gene match. This CDR3 reads CSAIGLAGLNEQFF. The CDR3 nucleotides are TGCAGCGCGATAGGACTAGCGGGCCTCAATGAGCAGTTCTTC.

This chain uses TRBV24-1 with TRBJ2-5; 7 positions match TRBD2. Losses at the gene ends were 2 bases for V and 4 bases for J; bases not matched to a gene: 6. Germline CDR1 KGHDR, CDR2 SFDVKD. The CDR3 contains 15 residues. The CDR3 is CATSDSRRGGETQYF. The CDR3 DNA reads TGTGCCACCAGTGATTCGCGTCGCGGGGGAGAGACCCAGTACTTC.

V is TRBV6-1 and J is TRBJ1-2; TRBD1 might be the D (5 bases). This CDR3 is 12 amino acids long. Germline values: CDR1 MNHNS, CDR2 SASEGT. Trimming took off 3 bases at V and 7 bases at J, with 9 bases between the two ends. The CDR3 region has the DNA TGTGCCAGCAGTGAGGCAGGGTCTGGCTACACCTTC. The encoded protein is CASSEAGSGYTF.

Many counts were recorded for this clone. This chain links TRBV14 with TRBJ1-4; unclear D gene. The CDR3 sequence is 16 residues long. Germline CDR1 and CDR2: SGHDN and FVKESK. The V gene lost 3 bases and the J gene lost 5 bases, with 16 bases spanning the gap. In DNA form, the CDR3 reads TGTGCCAGCAGCCACAATCGAGGGCATCAAAATGAAAAACTGTTTTTT. It translates to CASSHNRGHQNEKLFF.

J is TRBJ2-3 and V is TRBV4-1; 12 nucleotides match TRBD2. Unmatched junction bases numbered 4, after V lost 0 bases and J lost 6 bases. The germline V gene encodes CDR1 MGHRA and CDR2 YSYEKL. The CDR3 loop spans 16 amino acids. Written as DNA, the CDR3 is TGCGCCAGCAGCCAAGAGACTAGCGGGAGTGCGGATACGCAGTATTTT. Amino acid sequence: CASSQETSGSADTQYF.

The V and J genes are TRBV18 and TRBJ1-1, with D perhaps TRBD1 (5 bases). Trimming took 2 bases from V and 3 from J, leaving 10 bases between them. The CDR3 runs 14 residues. Germline CDR1 reads KGHSH; CDR2 reads LQKENI. CDR3 bases: TGTGCCAGCTCACCATGGCCGGGGGACACTGAAGCTTTCTTT. It specifies CASSPWPGDTEAFF.

The V call is TRBV29-1, the J call TRBJ2-1, with TRBD2 matching 11 bases. The CDR3 runs to 14 residues. CDR1 and CDR2 from the germline V gene are SQVTM and ANQGSEA. With V trimmed by 4 bases and J by 3 bases, 2 bases remained unmatched. For the CDR3, the DNA is TGCAGCGTTGCGGGACTAGCGGACTACAATGAGCAGTTCTTC. This translates into CSVAGLADYNEQFF.

This clone has a single count. The chain is built from TRBV2 and TRBJ2-3, with D possibly being TRBD1 (5 bases). Germline V gene sequence: CDR1 SNHLY, CDR2 FYNNEI. Trimming cost V 4 bases and J 0 bases, with 11 bases left between them. The CDR3 length is 15 residues. The CDR3 DNA sequence: TGTGCCAGCAGTGCCAATAGACAGAGCACAGATACGCAGTATTTT. It yields the protein CASSANRQSTDTQYF. The whole variable domain, remainder taken from reference TRBV2 and TRBJ2-3, is EPEVTQTPSHQVTQMGQEVILRCVPISNHLYFYWYRQILGQKVEFLVSFYNNEISEKSEIFDDQFSVERPDGSNFTLKIRSTKLEDSAMYFCASSANRQSTDTQYFGPGTRLTVL.

J is TRBJ2-2 and V is TRBV11-3, with D perhaps TRBD2 (5 bases). V lost 3 bases to trimming and J lost 6 bases, with 11 bases between them. The CDR3 runs 14 residues. Germline V gives CDR1 SGHNT, CDR2 YENEEA. CDR3 DNA: TGTGCCAGCAGCTTTAGGGAGTTGGCCGGGGAGCTGTTTTTT. This sequence encodes CASSFRELAGELFF.

This chain uses TRBV6-5 with TRBJ2-7; TRBD1 might be the D (5 bases). CDR3 length: 14 amino acids. Germline loops: CDR1 MNHEY, CDR2 SVGAGI. V was cut by 2 bases and J by 5 bases, with 13 bases left in between. The CDR3: CASSYGFGRDEQYF. Written as DNA, the CDR3 is TGTGCCAGCAGTTACGGCTTTGGCAGGGACGAGCAGTACTTC.